This T cell receptor beta chain emerged from a study of shared clonotypes between healthy human individuals. Subsets obtained from CD4+ cells comprised CD45RA+ naive and CD45RA-negative memory cells. Worth noting for this clone: Its antigen remains unidentified.

The assay was immunoSEQ multiplex PCR, and TCRdb's table has in-frame clones only and misses some. Of 2.3 million or so clones in the sample, roughly 93% were seen once. Study-wide findings and caveats: Represented diversity (both genetic and exposure-history) was limited by the small number of donors.

V lost 5 bases and J 5 bases, leaving 24 bases between the germline ends. CDR1 MNHEY and CDR2 SMNVEV come from the germline V gene (reference sequence). The CDR3 is 17 residues long. Sequencing used naive CD4+ T cells from PBMCs. Sample subset: CD45RA+ positively selected. The clonotype originates from a man in his late teens or twenties in good health. Some clones in this sample may be carry-over from other donors' samples. This sequence joins TRBV27 and TRBJ2-5, with a tentative D call TRBD2 (6 bases). The CDR3 nucleotides read TGTGCCAGCAGTCCAACCCCAAAGCCTGGGAGGTACGAGACCCAGTACTTC. Translation: CASSPTPKPGRYETQYF.